The source of this T cell receptor (beta chain) is a study of CD8 T cells in ankylosing spondylitis (dated by TCRdb to 2017 to 2019). Regarding the research as a whole: To find TCR variants linked to disease, the study profiled T cell receptor beta repertoires in ankylosing spondylitis patients and healthy donors. The full study cohort was made up of about 25 ankylosing spondylitis patients and over 90 healthy donors. Peripheral blood was sampled, and synovial fluid was also collected from ankylosing spondylitis patients.

In this sample, this clonotype turned up many times. Which antigen it targets is not known. Base quality data are lacking; no much larger clone is found one base away. Findings and caveats that apply to the study as a whole: A TCR beta motif made up of several highly homologous amino acid variants appeared to be characteristic of blood from ankylosing spondylitis patients. The disease-linked clones were reported as significantly enriched in matched synovial fluid samples from ankylosing spondylitis patients. Some motif variants had previously been reported in the synovial fluid and blood of reactive arthritis patients, which suggests shared mechanisms of disease initiation. The disease-linked clones showed a CD8+ phenotype and occurred at relatively low frequencies in peripheral blood.

Sequenced using an Illumina HiSeq 2500. TCR beta libraries were prepared by quantitative 5'-RACE with molecular barcodes. Per the source publication's procedure: Disease-linked TCR variants were identified with a new computational method built on a probabilistic model of VDJ rearrangement. The raw public data were reprocessed by TCRdb itself: fastp quality trimming at Q25, MiXCR clonotype calling, in-frame beta chains only. Entries that share a CDR3 protein sequence are merged under the most common genes and DNA. The V and J calls follow TCRdb's processing rather than the paper's. The sample table records about 220,000 distinct CDR3 sequences; about 7% of these occur just once. The ten largest clonotypes hold approximately 14% of the sample. The CDR3 contains 14 residues, cysteine and phenylalanine counted. Only the CDR3 part of the read is kept: 42 bases, read in frame from the first base. Unmatched junction bases come to 3, with V trimmed by 2 bases and J by 6 bases. CDR1 and CDR2 were assigned from the germline V gene as SGHDT and YYEEEE.

The clonotype was recovered from a male donor with ankylosing spondylitis. The chain is assembled from TRBV5-6 and TRBJ1-5; 9 central nucleotides agree with TRBD1. Sample: blood, either unsorted or a sorted T cell fraction (not recorded which). The DNA is TGTGCCAGCAGCTTTGGGACAGGGCGTCAGCCCCAGCATTTT. It translates as CASSFGTGRQPQHF.